The subject of this entry is one T cell receptor (beta chain). The CDR3 runs 14 residues. The V end was cut by 4 bases, the J end by 5 bases, with 14 bases between. Germline CDR1 is MNHEY and CDR2 is SVGEGT. The sample is drawn from a study of blood T cell repertoires in COVID-19. Study-level information: Both acute and convalescent COVID-19 samples were obtained from the United States, Italy and Spain. The cDNA or gDNA used as material had been derived from T cells, B-cell-depleted T cells, or PBMCs.

Original methodology: From reference gene primer amplification, estimates of nucleated cell counts were derived. Data came from immunoSEQ multiplex PCR; TCRdb stores just in-frame clones and leaves some out. V, J and clone size derive from that table, while D and trimming were established from the DNA sequence. The sample has 71,000 or so clones, 90% seen once. This receptor was identified in a woman aged 18-29 years with acute or convalescent COVID-19. This chain connects TRBV6-2 or TRBV6-3 to TRBJ1-1; perhaps TRBD1 as D (6 bases). The sequenced sample consisted of peripheral blood. CDR3 loop: CASSSRGGRTEAFF. CDR3 nucleotides: TGTGCCAGCAGTTCAAGAGGGGGACGGACTGAAGCTTTCTTT.